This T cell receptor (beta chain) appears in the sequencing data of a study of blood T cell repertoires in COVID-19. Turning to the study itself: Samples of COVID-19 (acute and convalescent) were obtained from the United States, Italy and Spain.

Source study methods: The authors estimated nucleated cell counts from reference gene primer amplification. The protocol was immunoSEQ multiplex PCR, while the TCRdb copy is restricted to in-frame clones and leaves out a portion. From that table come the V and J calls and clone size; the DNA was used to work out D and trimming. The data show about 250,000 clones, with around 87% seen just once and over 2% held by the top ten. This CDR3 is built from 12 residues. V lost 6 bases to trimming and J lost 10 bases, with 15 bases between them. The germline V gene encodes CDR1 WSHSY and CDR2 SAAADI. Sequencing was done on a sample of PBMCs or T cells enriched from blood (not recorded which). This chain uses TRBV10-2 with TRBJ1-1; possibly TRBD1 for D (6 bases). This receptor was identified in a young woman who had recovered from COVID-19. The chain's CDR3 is CASSVTGWGAFF. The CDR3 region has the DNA TGCGCCAGCAGCGTAACAGGGTGGGGAGCTTTCTTT.